The 13 T cell receptor beta chains in this list originate from one sample, sequenced in a study of technical replicates of blood from several donors. Assay: immunoSEQ multiplex PCR; the TCRdb copy retains only in-frame clones and omits some. This sample has thousands of clones, with about 90% found just once. Specimen: PBMCs. These receptor sequences come from a human donor in good health.

V gene TRBV5-1 combines with J gene TRBJ2-5, with TRBD1 as a possible D gene (6 bases). The CDR3 has 16 residues. Germline assignment: CDR1 SGHRS and CDR2 YFSETQ. V was shortened by 0 bases and J by 1 base, with 13 bases between the two germline ends. In nucleotides, the CDR3 is TGCGCCAGCAGCTTGGCCTCTTCAGGGGCCCAAGAGACCCAGTACTTC. Translation gives CASSLASSGAQETQYF.

V is TRBV11-1 and J is TRBJ2-1, with 9 bases that match TRBD2. Trimming removed 0 bases from V and 5 bases from J; junction bases left unmatched: 8. Germline V gene data show CDR1 as SGHAT and CDR2 as FQDESV (reference sequence). This CDR3 region has 17 residues. This CDR3 is CASSLAVRTSADNEQFF. In DNA, the CDR3 is TGTGCCAGCAGCTTAGCGGTCAGGACTAGCGCCGACAATGAGCAGTTCTTC.

The CDR3 sequence is CASSPPELAGSRQYF. CDR3 bases: TGTGCCAGCTCACCACCTGAACTAGCGGGATCTCGGCAGTACTTC. The rearrangement joins TRBV18 to TRBJ2-7; TRBD2 matches at 10 bases. The CDR3 contains 15 residues. The J segment lost 9 bases and the V segment lost 0 bases, leaving 8 bases of the junction unmatched. The germline V gene has CDR1 KGHSH and CDR2 LQKENI.

This chain joins TRBV6-5 and TRBJ2-5, with a weak D call TRBD2 (5 bases). CDR3 length equals 14 residues. The germline gives CDR1 MNHEY, CDR2 SVGAGI. Trimming removed 4 bases at V and 5 bases at J, with 14 bases between. CDR3 in amino acids: CASSSRGVWETQYF. CDR3 DNA: TGTGCCAGCAGTTCCCGGGGTGTCTGGGAGACCCAGTACTTC.

This clone has a single count. The chain combines TRBV30 with TRBJ1-3, with no clear D. Deletions cut 2 bases from V and 4 bases from J, with 6 bases between. The CDR3 spans 12 residues. Germline loops: CDR1 GTSNPN, CDR2 SVGIG (reference sequence). In DNA form, the CDR3 reads TGTGCCTGGAGTCTACCCGGAAACACCATATATTTT. Translated, it gives CAWSLPGNTIYF. The full variable domain, completed using reference TRBV30 and TRBJ1-3, is SQTIHQWPATLVQPVGSPLSLECTVEGTSNPNLYWYRQAAGRGLQLLFYSVGIGQISSEVPQNLSASRPQDRQFILSSKKLLLSDSGFYLCAWSLPGNTIYFGEGSWLTVV.

The rearrangement links TRBV4-1 to TRBJ1-1; no reliable D call. The length of the CDR3 is 15 residues. V was pared by 2 bases and J by 1 base, with 11 bases between. Germline assignment: CDR1 MGHRA and CDR2 YSYEKL. CDR3 coding DNA: TGCGCCAGCAGCCAACCTACAGTAGGGAACACTGAAGCTTTCTTT. Protein sequence: CASSQPTVGNTEAFF.

The chain carries TRBV5-1 and TRBJ2-2; D uncertain. CDR3 size: 11 residues. Trimming took 4 bases from V and 6 from J, leaving 4 bases between them. CDR1 is SGHRS and CDR2 is YFSETQ in the germline V gene. CDR3 in DNA: TGCGCCAGCAGCGGAGCCGGGGAGCTGTTTTTT. It specifies CASSGAGELFF.

The V gene is TRBV29-1, the J gene TRBJ2-5, with D maybe TRBD2 (6 bases). The germline V and J ends were trimmed by 7 bases and 5 bases, with 17 bases remaining between them. The CDR3 sequence is 13 residues long. Germline CDR1 is SQVTM and CDR2 is ANQGSEA. The CDR3 DNA is TGCAGCGCTCACGGGACTGGGTGGGAGACCCAGTACTTC. Encoded protein: CSAHGTGWETQYF. Full variable domain (missing parts from reference TRBV29-1 and TRBJ2-5): SAVISQKPSRDICQRGTSLTIQCQVDSQVTMMFWYRQQPGQSLTLIATANQGSEATYESGFVIDKFPISRPNLTFSTLTVSNMSPEDSSIYLCSAHGTGWETQYFGPGTRLLVL.

The gene calls are TRBV7-2 and TRBJ1-1, with 7 bases that match TRBD1. CDR3 size: 14 residues. Trimming cost V 2 bases and J 7 bases; bases outside gene matches: 7. Looked up from germline, CDR1 is SGHTA and CDR2 is FQGNSA. CDR3 nucleotide sequence: TGTGCCAGCAGCTTACACAGGGGAGGTGGTGAAGCTTTCTTT. Translating it yields CASSLHRGGGEAFF. The whole variable domain, remainder taken from reference TRBV7-2 and TRBJ1-1, is GAGVSQSPSNKVTEKGKDVELRCDPISGHTALYWYRQSLGQGLEFLIYFQGNSAPDKSGLPSDRFSAERTGGSVSTLTIQRTQQEDSAVYLCASSLHRGGGEAFFGQGTRLTVV.

V and J are TRBV21-1 and TRBJ2-5; TRBD1 is taken as the D call from the table, unchecked against the DNA. TRBV21-1 is termed a pseudogene. There are 15 residues in the CDR3. The CDR3 DNA is TGTGCCAGCAGCGATCGGGACAGGGAGAGGGAGACCCAGTACTTC. It specifies CASSDRDRERETQYF.

The V and J genes are TRBV28 and TRBJ1-1, with a tentative D call TRBD1 (6 bases). CDR1 MDHEN and CDR2 SYDVKM come from the germline V gene. The CDR3 sequence is 14 residues long. Trimming took 4 bases from V and 4 from J, leaving 13 bases between them. Here the CDR3 reads CASSWDNWSTEAFF. In DNA form, the CDR3 reads TGTGCCAGCAGTTGGGACAACTGGAGCACTGAAGCTTTCTTT.

This clone was counted a single time. CDR3 residues: CASVAEWGRRSNQPQHF. CDR3 bases: TGTGCCAGCGTCGCCGAATGGGGGCGCAGGAGCAATCAGCCCCAGCATTTT. The V gene is TRBV28, the J gene TRBJ1-5, with a weak D call TRBD1 (6 bases). V lost 8 bases to trimming and J lost 1 base, with 21 bases between them. Germline V lookup: CDR1 MDHEN, CDR2 SYDVKM. CDR3 length equals 17 residues.

The chain is built from TRBV2 and TRBJ2-5; D call uncertain. Trimming shortened V by 5 bases and J by 4 bases, and 5 bases separated the two germline ends. Germline V gene sequence: CDR1 SNHLY, CDR2 FYNNEI. The CDR3 totals 11 residues. Written as DNA, the CDR3 is TGTGCCAGCAGTCTCTTAGAGACCCAGTACTTC. This gives the protein CASSLLETQYF.